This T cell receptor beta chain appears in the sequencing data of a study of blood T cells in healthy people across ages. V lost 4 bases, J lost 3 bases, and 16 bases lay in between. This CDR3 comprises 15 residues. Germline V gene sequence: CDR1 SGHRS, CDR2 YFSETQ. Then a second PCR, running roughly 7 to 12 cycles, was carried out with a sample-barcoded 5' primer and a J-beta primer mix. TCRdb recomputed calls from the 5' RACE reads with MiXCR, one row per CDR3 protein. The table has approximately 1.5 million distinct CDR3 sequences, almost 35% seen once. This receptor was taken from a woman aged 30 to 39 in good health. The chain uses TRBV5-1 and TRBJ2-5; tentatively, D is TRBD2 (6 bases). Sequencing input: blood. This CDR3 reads CASSPGGGREETQYF. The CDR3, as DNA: TGCGCCAGCAGCCCCGGGGGTGGTAGAGAAGAGACCCAGTACTTC.